The 10 T cell receptor beta chains below were found in one sample sequenced in a study of T cell repertoires in cytomegalovirus infection (dated by TCRdb to about 2019). Antigen specificity for these receptors is unknown. The sample's treatment or condition, from its label and the paper: in vitro stimulation with specific CMV peptide epitopes to enrich CMV-specific T cells. Sequencing used an Illumina HiSeq 1500. TCRdb itself trimmed the public reads at Q25 with fastp, ran MiXCR and retained productive beta chains. One record per CDR3 amino acid sequence lists the most common genes and DNA. This sample has about 110,000 distinct CDR3 sequences in its table, and around 30% of those were observed once. Around 80% of the sample goes to the ten largest clones. Sequencing was performed on CD8+ T cells from cultured PBMCs, taken from culture after CMV antigen stimulation. These receptors all stem from a human donor in good health (CMV status not recorded). Some clones in this sample may be carry-over from other donors' samples.

This clonotype was recorded many times. The chain couples TRBV5-5 to TRBJ2-7, with 8 bases fitting TRBD1. Looked up from germline, CDR1 is SGHKS and CDR2 is YYEKEE (reference sequence). The trim removed 0 bases at V and 4 bases at J, leaving 3 bases unmatched. CDR3 length equals 14 residues. The CDR3 region has the DNA TGTGCCAGCAGCTTGGGACAGGGGCGGTACGAGCAGTACTTC. Translated: CASSLGQGRYEQYF.

This clonotype came up many times. The V call is TRBV7-6, the J call TRBJ2-7; TRBD1 matches 8 bases. J gave up 0 bases and V 5 bases, and 9 bases lay outside the gene matches. The germline gives CDR1 SGHVS, CDR2 FNYEAQ. The length of the CDR3 is 16 residues. The CDR3 DNA reads as TGTGCCAGCAGCGCATCGGACAGGGTCCTCTCCTACGAGCAGTACTTC. This translates into CASSASDRVLSYEQYF.

This clonotype was seen only a few times. This sequence joins TRBV11-2 and TRBJ2-7; maybe TRBD1 (6 bases). The V and J ends lost 4 bases and 3 bases respectively, with 10 bases between them. The CDR3 is made up of 13 amino acids. Looked up from germline, CDR1 is SGHAT and CDR2 is FQNNGV. The CDR3 nucleotides read TGTGCCAGCAGCTGGACAGCTTTCTACGAGCAGTACTTC. Translation gives CASSWTAFYEQYF.

Within the sample, this clonotype is medium-sized. The genes are TRBV4-1 and TRBJ2-5; no definite D call. This CDR3 has 13 residues. V was cut by 4 bases and J by 3 bases, with 9 bases left in between. The germline V gene encodes CDR1 MGHRA and CDR2 YSYEKL. CDR3 amino acids: CASSPPAEETQYF. The DNA for the CDR3 is TGCGCCAGCAGCCCCCCCGCCGAAGAGACCCAGTACTTC.

This clonotype was counted many times. The gene calls are TRBV7-9 and TRBJ2-7; a weak D match, TRBD2 (7 bases). Germline V gene data show CDR1 as SEHNR and CDR2 as FQNEAQ (reference sequence). V shed 5 bases and J shed 5 bases, with 13 bases lying between them. CDR3 length equals 13 residues. CDR3 region: CASSPPGGHEQYF. In nucleotides, the CDR3 is TGTGCCAGCAGCCCCCCGGGGGGCCACGAGCAGTACTTC.

This clonotype was counted ten times or more. This rearrangement joins TRBV7-2 to TRBJ2-7; the match to TRBD2 covers 16 bases. Germline V gene lookup returns CDR1 SGHTA and CDR2 FQGNSA. The CDR3 contains 16 residues. Losses at the gene ends were 11 bases for V and 7 bases for J; bases not matched to a gene: 14. CDR3 nucleotides: TGTGCCTCGGGACTAGCGGGGGGGTTCCCCTGGGGGGAGCAGTACTTC. Translating gives CASGLAGGFPWGEQYF.

This clonotype was counted only a few times. J is TRBJ1-2 and V is TRBV11-2, with TRBD1 as a possible D gene (6 bases). CDR1 is SGHAT and CDR2 is FQNNGV in the germline V gene. With 6 bases removed from V and 6 bases from J, the gap between germline ends came to 14 bases. The CDR3 is made up of 13 amino acids. CDR3 protein: CASSWRGTDGYTF. The DNA for the CDR3 is TGTGCCAGCAGTTGGAGGGGGACTGATGGCTACACCTTC.

This clonotype has a count of ten or more. This sequence joins TRBV7-2 and TRBJ2-1; 8 nucleotides agree with TRBD2. This CDR3 comprises 20 residues. The J segment lost 4 bases and the V segment lost 5 bases, leaving 22 bases of the junction unmatched. CDR1 is SGHTA, CDR2 FQGNSA, per germline. The CDR3 DNA is TGTGCCAGCAGCCCGGGACTAGAGGAGACCCAACATAGGGGGTACAATGAGCAGTTCTTC. It encodes CASSPGLEETQHRGYNEQFF.

The V and J genes are TRBV11-1 and TRBJ2-3, with unresolved D. This CDR3 region has 12 residues. Germline CDR1 is SGHAT and CDR2 is FQDESV (reference sequence). V lost 6 bases and J lost 1, with 5 bases in between. In DNA, the CDR3 is TGTGCCAGCAGTCATGGCACAGATACGCAGTATTTT. It translates to CASSHGTDTQYF.

This rearrangement joins TRBV2 to TRBJ2-3, with 10 nucleotides matching TRBD1. The CDR3 loop spans 14 amino acids. Trimming took 3 bases from V and 5 from J; bases not matched to a gene: 2. Germline loops: CDR1 SNHLY, CDR2 FYNNEI. The CDR3 coding sequence is TGTGCCAGCAGTGAGGGACAGGGGATAGATACGCAGTATTTT. Translating it yields CASSEGQGIDTQYF.